The 11 T cell receptor beta chains below come from one sample, sequenced in a study of Graves' ophthalmopathy and Graves' hyperthyroidism. CDR3 regions of TCR beta were amplified from RNA transcripts. RT-PCR was first run with HTBI primers, then multiplex PCR in a second round. TCRdb itself ran the multiplex PCR reads through MiXCR, one entry per CDR3 protein. The sample has about half a million distinct CDR3 sequences; 14% are singletons. What was sequenced was blood. These receptor sequences come from a woman aged 30 to 39 with Graves' ophthalmopathy.

This clonotype has a count of ten or more. The genes are TRBV6-1 and TRBJ1-3; D unclear. CDR1 MNHNS and CDR2 SASEGT come from the germline V gene. The germline V and J ends were trimmed by 0 bases and 0 bases, with 6 bases remaining between them. The CDR3 is made up of 15 amino acids. Here the CDR3 reads CASSEALSSGNTIYF. CDR3 sequence (DNA): TGTGCCAGCAGTGAAGCCCTTAGCTCTGGAAACACCATATATTTT.

This clonotype came up many times. V gene TRBV2 combines with J gene TRBJ2-4; the match to TRBD2 covers 16 bases. The CDR3 runs to 19 residues. Germline CDR1 is SNHLY and CDR2 is FYNNEI. Germline trimming cut 5 bases from V and 8 bases from J; bases unmatched to any gene: 15. The CDR3 region has the DNA TGTGCCAGCAGTCCCGGGACTAGCGGGGGGGTCGACTGGTCGGACATTCAGTACTTC. Amino acid sequence: CASSPGTSGGVDWSDIQYF.

The rearrangement joins TRBV6-1 to TRBJ2-7; 9 nucleotides align to TRBD2. Germline CDR1 is MNHNS and CDR2 is SASEGT. Unmatched junction bases numbered 12, after V lost 9 bases and J lost 6 bases. CDR3 length: 14 residues. The CDR3 sequence: CASVSGRFVTEQYF. In DNA, the CDR3 is TGTGCCAGTGTTAGCGGGAGATTCGTAACCGAGCAGTACTTC.

This clonotype was found many times. The gene calls are TRBV6-1 and TRBJ1-1; the D is unclear. Trimming took off 6 bases at V and 8 bases at J, with 13 bases between the two ends. This CDR3 is built from 12 residues. Germline V gene data show CDR1 as MNHNS and CDR2 as SASEGT. CDR3: CASSRPADEAFF. The CDR3 DNA is TGTGCCAGCAGCCGACCGGCAGACGAAGCTTTCTTT.

The table lists this clonotype with many counts. The genes are TRBV7-2 and TRBJ2-7; the D is unclear. The V gene's germline CDR1 is SGHTA and CDR2 FQGNSA. Trimming stripped 0 bases from V and 2 bases from J, with 11 bases between. This CDR3 is 15 amino acids long. This CDR3 is CASSLATEPTYEQYF. In DNA form, the CDR3 reads TGTGCCAGCAGCTTAGCTACGGAGCCGACCTACGAGCAGTACTTC. The full variable domain, completed using reference TRBV7-2 and TRBJ2-7, is GAGVSQSPSNKVTEKGKDVELRCDPISGHTALYWYRQSLGQGLEFLIYFQGNSAPDKSGLPSDRFSAERTGGSVSTLTIQRTQQEDSAVYLCASSLATEPTYEQYFGPGTRLTVT.

The V and J genes are TRBV12-3 or TRBV12-4 and TRBJ2-7; D is possibly TRBD2 (7 bases). The CDR3 spans 14 residues. The V gene lost 3 bases and the J gene lost 4 bases, with 13 bases spanning the gap. CDR3 nucleotides: TGTGCCAGCAGTTTTGGGGGGGCAGATTACGAGCAGTACTTC. As protein: CASSFGGADYEQYF.

This clonotype was counted ten times or more. This sequence joins TRBV6-5 and TRBJ2-2, with D possibly matching TRBD2 (7 bases). Germline-derived CDR1 and CDR2 are MNHEY and SVGAGI. CDR3 size: 18 residues. V lost 0 bases and J lost 1, with 15 bases in between. The CDR3 here is CASSYSMGGAVNTGELFF. The CDR3 coding sequence is TGTGCCAGCAGTTACTCGATGGGGGGGGCTGTGAACACCGGGGAGCTGTTTTTT.

This clonotype was recorded at least ten times. This sequence joins TRBV12-3 or TRBV12-4 and TRBJ1-2; unclear D gene. Trimming removed 8 bases at V and 3 bases at J, with 7 bases between. The CDR3 runs to 11 residues. The CDR3: CASSVDYGYTF. The CDR3 DNA reads TGTGCCAGCTCCGTGGACTATGGCTACACCTTC.

Ten or more counts support this clonotype. The rearrangement uses TRBV4-2 and TRBJ1-1, with no clear D. The CDR3 consists of 15 residues. Trimming stripped 2 bases from V and 0 bases from J, with 10 bases between. Germline V gene lookup returns CDR1 LGHNA and CDR2 YNFKEQ. For the CDR3, the DNA is TGTGCCAGCAGCCAAAGTTCCGCTATGAACACTGAAGCTTTCTTT. It specifies CASSQSSAMNTEAFF.

This clonotype has more than one count but fewer than ten. The chain carries TRBV29-1 and TRBJ2-2, with D possibly matching TRBD2 (7 bases). Trimming took off 3 bases at V and 3 bases at J, with 11 bases between the two ends. CDR1 and CDR2 from the germline V gene are SQVTM and ANQGSEA. The CDR3 has 14 amino acids. The CDR3 reads CSVERGRYTGELFF. The CDR3 DNA reads as TGCAGCGTTGAGCGGGGGCGATACACCGGGGAGCTGTTTTTT.

This clonotype was picked up many times. This chain's CDR3 is CASSIGQGRSYEQYF. The CDR3, as DNA: TGTGCCAGCAGTATCGGACAGGGAAGATCCTACGAGCAGTACTTC. The gene calls are TRBV6-2 or TRBV6-3 and TRBJ2-7; TRBD1 matches at 8 bases. CDR3 length equals 15 residues. After removal of 5 bases from V and 1 base from J, the junction contained 7 bases not matched to a gene. The germline CDR1 and CDR2 sequences are MNHEY and SVGEGT.